This note documents a single TCR beta chain sequence. Its antigen is currently unknown. This sample stems from a study of OX40 agonist ivuxolimab in advanced cancers. Study background: Dose-escalation patients were diagnosed with hepatocellular carcinoma, melanoma, renal cell cancer or head and neck cancer.

Germline V gives CDR1 SGHVS, CDR2 FNYEAQ. The V segment lost 4 bases and the J segment 2 bases; nucleotides outside the gene matches: 18. CDR3 length equals 19 residues. Sequencing was performed with immunoSEQ multiplex PCR; in TCRdb, only in-frame clones are kept and a portion is missing. The sample has 80,000 or so clones, around 93% seen once. Points from the study as a whole: There was clonal expansion of CD4+ and CD8+ blood T cells by week 6 at 0.1 to 3.0 mg/kg.

The source of this sequence is an adult with an advanced solid tumor such as melanoma, head and neck, liver or kidney cancer. The sequencing here drew on CD4+ or CD8+ T cells sorted from blood, taken in a trial of the OX40 agonist ivuxolimab. The V and J genes are TRBV7-6 and TRBJ2-3, with 7 positions matching TRBD2. CDR3 in amino acids: CASSSFTVRLAGDTDTQYF. DNA for the CDR3: TGTGCCAGCAGCTCCTTTACTGTGCGGCTTGCGGGGGACACAGATACGCAGTATTTT.